These 29 T cell receptor beta chains originate from one sample sequenced in a study of blood T cell repertoires in COVID-19. TCRdb's copy holds only in-frame clones and misses some; the assay was immunoSEQ multiplex PCR. The data contain 90,000 or so clones, about three quarters of them seen just once; the ten biggest clones take up around 14%. Sequenced: peripheral blood. Receptors were obtained from a woman aged 80 or older with acute or convalescent COVID-19.

The rearrangement joins TRBV19 to TRBJ1-6, with unresolved D. Trimming stripped 3 bases from V and 1 base from J, with 10 bases between. Germline V gene data show CDR1 as LNHDA and CDR2 as SQIVND (reference sequence). This CDR3 region has 16 residues. DNA for the CDR3: TGTGCCAGTAGTATCATAACGGGGTCCTATAATTCACCCCTCCACTTT. Protein: CASSIITGSYNSPLHF. Drawing the rest from reference TRBV19 and TRBJ1-6, the complete variable domain is DGGITQSPKYLFRKEGQNVTLSCEQNLNHDAMYWYRQDPGQGLRLIYYSQIVNDFQKGDIAEGYSVSREKKESFPLTVTSAQKNPTAFYLCASSIITGSYNSPLHFGNGTRLTVT.

This clone turned up a few times. The chain recombines TRBV24-1 with TRBJ2-7; D not certain. V was cut by 11 bases and J by 0 bases, with 10 bases left in between. This CDR3 contains 12 residues. Germline V gene lookup returns CDR1 KGHDR and CDR2 SFDVKD. The CDR3 sequence: CAIRESSYEQYF. The CDR3 nucleotides read TGTGCCATCCGAGAGAGCTCCTACGAGCAGTACTTC.

For the CDR3, the DNA is TGTGCCAGCAGTTTAAGCCCTGGGACAGGGTGGTACGAGCAGTACTTC. Amino acid sequence: CASSLSPGTGWYEQYF. The V and J genes are TRBV27 and TRBJ2-7, with TRBD1 matching 9 bases. The CDR3 is made up of 16 amino acids. The V gene end was trimmed by 2 bases and the J gene end by 4 bases; junction bases not matched to a gene: 9. Germline V gene lookup returns CDR1 MNHEY and CDR2 SMNVEV (reference sequence).

The V and J genes are TRBV4-3 and TRBJ2-3; D may be TRBD2 (5 bases). V dropped 0 bases and J dropped 4 bases, with 8 bases sitting between them. The CDR3 totals 14 residues. Germline CDR1 and CDR2: LGHNA and YSLEER. CDR3 sequence: CASSQERVADTQYF. The CDR3, as DNA: TGCGCCAGCAGCCAAGAGAGGGTTGCAGATACGCAGTATTTT.

The rearrangement joins TRBV6-5 to TRBJ1-1; the D is unclear. The CDR3 contains 14 residues. CDR1 MNHEY and CDR2 SVGAGI come from the germline V gene. Trimming pared 4 bases from V and 5 bases from J, leaving 14 bases between. The CDR3 is CASSSPTRGTEAFF. The DNA of the CDR3 is TGTGCCAGCAGTTCCCCCACGAGAGGGACTGAAGCTTTCTTT.

The chain recombines TRBV19 with TRBJ1-2; a weak D match, TRBD1 (5 bases). Germline lookup yields CDR1 LNHDA and CDR2 SQIVND (reference sequence). The CDR3 runs 14 residues. V gave up 9 bases and J gave up 3 bases, with 17 bases separating them. The CDR3 loop is CASSPGRGDYGYTF. DNA of the CDR3: TGTGCCAGCAGTCCAGGGAGGGGAGACTATGGCTACACCTTC.

The chain couples TRBV19 to TRBJ2-1; perhaps TRBD1 as D (5 bases). Trimming stripped 3 bases from V and 5 bases from J, with 11 bases between. This CDR3 is built from 14 residues. The germline V gene has CDR1 LNHDA and CDR2 SQIVND (reference sequence). Written as DNA, the CDR3 is TGTGCCAGTAGTATTTTCTCAGGGAACAATGAGCAGTTCTTC. Protein: CASSIFSGNNEQFF.

This clone was seen a few times. This chain uses TRBV11-2 with TRBJ2-1; 12 bases map to TRBD2. V shed 5 bases and J 3 bases; nucleotides not matched to a gene: 2. This CDR3 comprises 15 residues. CDR1 SGHAT and CDR2 FQNNGV come from the germline V gene. The CDR3 region has the DNA TGTGCCAGCAGCAGACTAGCGGGGGTCTACAATGAGCAGTTCTTC. Its translation: CASSRLAGVYNEQFF. The variable domain in full, completed from reference TRBV11-2 and TRBJ2-1, reads EAGVAQSPRYKIIEKRQSVAFWCNPISGHATLYWYQQILGQGPKLLIQFQNNGVVDDSQLPKDRFSAERLKGVDSTLKIQPAKLEDSAVYLCASSRLAGVYNEQFFGPGTRLTVL.

The genes are TRBV7-2 and TRBJ2-1; 7 bases are shared with TRBD1. Germline CDR1 SGHTA, CDR2 FQGNSA. V lost 2 bases to trimming and J lost 3 bases; unmatched junction nucleotides: 7. CDR3 size: 16 residues. The DNA of the CDR3 is TGTGCCAGCAGCTTAATGCCGGGACAGAACTACAATGAGCAGTTCTTC. It yields the protein CASSLMPGQNYNEQFF.

The chain joins TRBV12-3 or TRBV12-4 to TRBJ1-1; 7 positions agree with TRBD1. The V and J ends lost 6 bases and 5 bases, in that order; junction bases with no gene match: 6. The CDR3 consists of 13 residues. CDR3 region: CASRRTGGTEAFF. The DNA of the CDR3 is TGTGCCAGCAGGCGGACAGGTGGGACTGAAGCTTTCTTT.

The chain uses TRBV27 and TRBJ1-1, with D possibly being TRBD1 (6 bases). This CDR3 region has 12 residues. The V end was cut by 7 bases, the J end by 13 bases, with 19 bases between. Germline assignment: CDR1 MNHEY and CDR2 SMNVEV (reference sequence). The CDR3 DNA follows: TGTGCCAGCAAGGACAGACACTATATGGTTTTCTTT. This translates into CASKDRHYMVFF.

The rearrangement joins TRBV4-2 to TRBJ1-6; D unclear. Germline assignment: CDR1 LGHNA and CDR2 YNFKEQ. CDR3 length: 17 residues. V gave up 1 base and J gave up 0 bases, with 10 bases separating them. CDR3 coding DNA: TGTGCCAGCAGCCAAGTAGTGGGAGGCTCCTATAATTCACCCCTCCACTTT. This gives the protein CASSQVVGGSYNSPLHF.

There are a few counts of this clone. This sequence joins TRBV6-5 and TRBJ1-1; D is ambiguous. The CDR3 runs 15 residues. The germline CDR1 and CDR2 sequences are MNHEY and SVGAGI. V lost 5 bases to trimming and J lost 0 bases, with 13 bases between them. CDR3 sequence reads: CASSPNGVMNTEAFF. The DNA of the CDR3 is TGTGCCAGCAGTCCAAACGGGGTGATGAACACTGAAGCTTTCTTT.

The V and J genes are TRBV3-1 (or the pseudogene TRBV3-2) and TRBJ1-2; D not certain. This CDR3 is 12 amino acids long. From germline, CDR1 is LGHDT and CDR2 YNNKEL (reference sequence). Trimming took 3 bases from V and 8 from J, leaving 10 bases between them. CDR3 sequence (DNA): TGTGCCAGCAGCCACCGGGAGCTCGGCTACACCTTC. It yields the protein CASSHRELGYTF.

This clone was counted once. The chain is built from TRBV3-1 (or the pseudogene TRBV3-2) and TRBJ1-2, with 7 bases that match TRBD1. V shed 0 bases and J 5 bases; nucleotides not matched to a gene: 3. This CDR3 has 14 amino acids. Germline CDR1 is LGHDT and CDR2 is YNNKEL (reference sequence). The CDR3 here is CASSQEGQSYGYTF. The CDR3 DNA reads as TGTGCCAGCAGCCAAGAGGGACAGTCGTATGGCTACACCTTC.

J is TRBJ2-1 and V is TRBV2, with 8 bases that match TRBD1. The CDR3 has 14 amino acids. J gave up 9 bases and V 6 bases, and 10 bases lay outside the gene matches. CDR1 and CDR2 from the germline V gene are SNHLY and FYNNEI. The CDR3 here is CASSQDRERGEQFF. CDR3 DNA: TGTGCCAGCAGCCAGGACAGGGAAAGGGGTGAGCAGTTCTTC.

The chain joins TRBV15 to TRBJ1-3; D is uncertain. Germline V gene data show CDR1 as LNHNV and CDR2 as YYDKDF (reference sequence). V gave up 0 bases and J gave up 1 base, with 7 bases separating them. The CDR3 covers 15 residues. The CDR3: CATSRDTPSGNTIYF. The DNA for the CDR3 is TGTGCCACCAGCAGAGACACACCGTCTGGAAACACCATATATTTT. The full variable domain, in which reference TRBV15 and TRBJ1-3 provide the parts outside the CDR3, is DAMVIQNPRYQVTQFGKPVTLSCSQTLNHNVMYWYQQKSSQAPKLLFHYYDKDFNNEADTPDNFQSRRPNTSFCFLDIRSPGLGDTAMYLCATSRDTPSGNTIYFGEGSWLTVV.

CDR3 in amino acids: CSVEDGGGGYGYTF. DNA of the CDR3: TGCAGCGTTGAAGATGGAGGGGGCGGTTATGGCTACACCTTC. The V call is TRBV29-1, the J call TRBJ1-2, with 7 bases lining up with TRBD1. J gave up 5 bases and V 0 bases, and 6 bases lay outside the gene matches. This CDR3 is built from 14 residues. Germline CDR1 reads SQVTM; CDR2 reads ANQGSEA.

This clone was seen only once. The gene calls are TRBV7-9 and TRBJ2-6; 10 bases are shared with TRBD1. The CDR3 has 18 residues. V shed 5 bases, J shed 1 base, and the junction held 8 bases outside the gene matches. Germline V gene data show CDR1 as SEHNR and CDR2 as FQNEAQ (reference sequence). The CDR3 region is CASSLMGQGLSGANVLTF. CDR3 DNA sequence: TGTGCCAGCAGCCTCATGGGACAGGGGTTGTCTGGGGCCAACGTCCTGACTTTC.

V usage is TRBV3-1 (or the pseudogene TRBV3-2) and J usage is TRBJ1-2; 10 positions agree with TRBD1. V lost 0 bases and J lost 7; bases outside the gene matches: 8. CDR1 LGHDT and CDR2 YNNKEL come from the germline V gene (reference sequence). The CDR3 totals 16 residues. CDR3 DNA: TGTGCCAGCAGCCAAGAAGGGGGACAGGGGTCGAGTGGCTACACCTTC. Amino acids: CASSQEGGQGSSGYTF.

With respect to this clone: The identical CDR3 is also encoded by other nucleotide sequences in the sample. The chain combines TRBV2 with TRBJ1-1, with no clear D. V lost 6 bases and J lost 0, with 8 bases in between. CDR1 and CDR2 from the germline V gene are SNHLY and FYNNEI. The CDR3 runs to 13 residues. CDR3 amino acids: CASRIDLNTEAFF. The CDR3 nucleotides read TGTGCCAGCAGGATAGATCTGAACACTGAAGCTTTCTTT.

This clone occurred a few times. V is TRBV5-1 and J is TRBJ2-1; 7 bases fit TRBD2. Germline values: CDR1 SGHRS, CDR2 YFSETQ. V trimming: 3 bases; J trimming: 9 bases; junction bases outside the gene matches: 9. The CDR3 has 14 residues. The CDR3 DNA follows: TGCGCCAGCAGCTCGGGCTCGGGGGAGGGTGAGCAGTTCTTC. This sequence encodes CASSSGSGEGEQFF.

This clone was seen only a few times. In nucleotides, the CDR3 is TGTGCCAGCAGTCATACTAGCGGGGCCCAGGATACGCAGTATTTT. Amino acids: CASSHTSGAQDTQYF. J is TRBJ2-3 and V is TRBV6-5; 10 nucleotides align to TRBD2. Trimming cost V 5 bases and J 6 bases; bases outside gene matches: 8. The CDR3 extends over 15 amino acids. Germline lookup yields CDR1 MNHEY and CDR2 SVGAGI.

Here the CDR3 DNA reads TGTGCCAGCAGCCCGGACAGGCTTAACACTGAAGCTTTCTTT. This encodes CASSPDRLNTEAFF. The V call is TRBV5-4, the J call TRBJ1-1, with 7 bases that match TRBD1. V lost 4 bases and J lost 2; bases outside the gene matches: 5. The CDR3 has 14 residues. CDR1 is SGHNT and CDR2 is YYREEE in the germline V gene (reference sequence). Using reference TRBV5-4 and TRBJ1-1 for the parts outside the CDR3, the full variable domain is ETGVTQSPTHLIKTRGQQVTLRCSSQSGHNTVSWYQQALGQGPQFIFQYYREEENGRGNFPPRFSGLQFPNYSSELNVNALELDDSALYLCASSPDRLNTEAFFGQGTRLTVV.

The CDR3 loop reads CASSQDWSGNTEAFF. CDR3 in DNA: TGTGCCAGCAGCCAAGATTGGTCCGGGAACACTGAAGCTTTCTTT. The chain is built from TRBV14 and TRBJ1-1; D unresolved. Germline assignment: CDR1 SGHDN and CDR2 FVKESK. The CDR3 has 15 residues. Trimming cost V 0 bases and J 1 base, with 9 bases left between them.

This rearrangement joins TRBV15 to TRBJ2-7; the match to TRBD2 covers 7 bases. This CDR3 is 17 amino acids long. Trimming removed 1 base from V and 1 base from J; junction bases left unmatched: 10. Per germline, CDR1 LNHNV and CDR2 YYDKDF (reference sequence). The CDR3 DNA is TGTGCCACCAGCAGAGGTGCCCGGGAGGCAGGGTCCTACGAGCAGTACTTC. Encoded protein: CATSRGAREAGSYEQYF.

The rearrangement joins TRBV30 to TRBJ1-2; D unresolved. This CDR3 contains 13 residues. The ends were cut back, 0 bases at V and 7 bases at J, with 12 bases in the middle. The germline CDR1 and CDR2 sequences are GTSNPN and SVGIG (reference sequence). The CDR3 loop is CAWSVLTHSGYTF. The DNA for the CDR3 is TGTGCCTGGAGTGTACTCACCCACAGTGGCTACACCTTC.

This clone was seen only once. The rearrangement links TRBV4-2 to TRBJ1-2; no clear D. With 4 bases removed from V and 8 bases from J, the gap between germline ends came to 17 bases. CDR1 is LGHNA, CDR2 YNFKEQ, per germline. This CDR3 has 14 residues. The CDR3 DNA reads as TGTGCCAGCAGCCCACCTTCAACTGAGGGCGGCTACACCTTC. Translating gives CASSPPSTEGGYTF.

The J gene is TRBJ1-1, the V gene TRBV4-3, with D possibly matching TRBD1 (5 bases). The V gene lost 4 bases and the J gene lost 3 bases, with 6 bases spanning the gap. The germline V gene has CDR1 LGHNA and CDR2 YSLEER. This CDR3 is built from 12 residues. CDR3: CASSLGDTEAFF. CDR3 bases: TGCGCCAGCAGCCTAGGGGACACTGAAGCTTTCTTT.